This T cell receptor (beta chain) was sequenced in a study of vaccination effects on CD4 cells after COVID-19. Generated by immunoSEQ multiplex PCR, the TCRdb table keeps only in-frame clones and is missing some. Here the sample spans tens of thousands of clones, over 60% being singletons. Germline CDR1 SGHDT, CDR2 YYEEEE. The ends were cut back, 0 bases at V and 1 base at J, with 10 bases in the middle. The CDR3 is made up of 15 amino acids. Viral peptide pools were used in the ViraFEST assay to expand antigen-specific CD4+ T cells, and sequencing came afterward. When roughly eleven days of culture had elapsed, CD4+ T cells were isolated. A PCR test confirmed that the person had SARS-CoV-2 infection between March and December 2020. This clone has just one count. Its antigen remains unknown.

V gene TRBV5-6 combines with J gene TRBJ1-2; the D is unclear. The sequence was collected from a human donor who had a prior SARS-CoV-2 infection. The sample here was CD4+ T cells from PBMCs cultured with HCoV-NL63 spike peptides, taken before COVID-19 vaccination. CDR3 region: CASSLEYGSNYGYTF. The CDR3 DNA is TGTGCCAGCAGCTTGGAATATGGCAGTAACTATGGCTACACCTTC.